Listed below are T cell receptor beta chains from one sample, sequenced in a study of cytomegalovirus exposure and HLA in healthy donors. The method was immunoSEQ multiplex PCR; TCRdb's version includes in-frame clones alone and lacks a portion of them. The sample holds about 140,000 clones, more than 70% seen once. The sequencing sample was made of PBMCs. The receptors come from a man aged 35-49 years in good health and CMV-seronegative. The CDR3 runs from the conserved cysteine through the conserved F or W. Each record gives: clone size, V gene, D gene, J gene, CDR3 DNA, CDR3 protein. D genes are given only for firm matches. Clone size is not always given. Where it is, it says once, few, many or a class for expanded clones.

few,TRBV28,NA,TRBJ1-4,TGTGCCAGCAGCTCAACAGGAGAAAAACTGTTTTTT,CASSSTGEKLFF
NA,TRBV5-4,TRBD1,TRBJ1-3,TGTGCCAGCAGCTTGGGGGGACAGTTTTTAGCTGGAAACACCATATATTTT,CASSLGGQFLAGNTIYF
NA,TRBV27,NA,TRBJ2-7,TGTGCCAGCAGTTTAGGCCATGCTACTGAGGGGGGGGTGAGCTCCTACGAGCAGTACTTC,CASSLGHATEGGVSSYEQYF
NA,TRBV4-2,TRBD1,TRBJ1-2,TGTGCCAGCAGCCAAGTACAAGGACAGGGGGACTATGGCTACACCTTC,CASSQVQGQGDYGYTF
NA,TRBV6-4,TRBD2,TRBJ2-3,TGTGCCAGCAGTGACTCGACTAGCGGGGGGATTGATACGCAGTATTTT,CASSDSTSGGIDTQYF
NA,TRBV7-3,NA,TRBJ2-1,TGTGCCAGCAGCTCCCAAGGGAGTGAGCAGTTCTTC,CASSSQGSEQFF
few,TRBV6-6,NA,TRBJ1-3,TGTGCCAGCAGGGGCAGCCCTGGAAACACCATATATTTT,CASRGSPGNTIYF
NA,TRBV20-1,NA,TRBJ1-4,TGCAGTGCTCCCTACAATGAAAAACTGTTTTTT,CSAPYNEKLFF
NA,TRBV28,NA,TRBJ1-6,TGTGCCAGCAGTTTGGGGGGGTTCTATAATTCACCCCTCCACTTT,CASSLGGFYNSPLHF
once,TRBV25-1,TRBD1,TRBJ1-1,TGTGCCAGCAGTGAATCCAGGGGGCTATTGAACACTGAAGCTTTCTTT,CASSESRGLLNTEAFF
NA,TRBV5-1,TRBD1,TRBJ2-3,TGCGCCAGCAGTCAGACAGGGGGGCGTTCAGATACGCAGTATTTT,CASSQTGGRSDTQYF
NA,TRBV25-1,TRBD1,TRBJ2-7,TGTGCCAGCAGTGAGGACAGGGGGGCCTACGAGCAGTACTTC,CASSEDRGAYEQYF
NA,TRBV6-5,NA,TRBJ2-7,TGTGCCAGCAGTTACGACAGGTTAACATACGAGCAGTACTTC,CASSYDRLTYEQYF
NA,TRBV7-3,NA,TRBJ2-3,TGTGCCAGCAGCCGTGAGGGCACAGATACGCAGTATTTT,CASSREGTDTQYF
NA,TRBV20-1,NA,TRBJ2-7,TGCAGTGCCACAGGAGACGAGCAGTACTTC,CSATGDEQYF
NA,TRBV15,TRBD2,TRBJ2-5,TGTGCCACCAGCAGAGTATTAGGCGGGGGGCAAGAGACCCAGTACTTC,CATSRVLGGGQETQYF
NA,TRBV28,NA,TRBJ2-3,TGTGCCAGCAGTTTACAGGCAGATACGCAGTATTTT,CASSLQADTQYF
NA,TRBV6-4,NA,TRBJ2-5,TGTGCCAGCACTGGGGGGAACCGGGAGACCCAGTACTTC,CASTGGNRETQYF
once,TRBV23-1,TRBD2,TRBJ2-1,TGCGCCAGCAGCCCCACTAGCGGGGGCATATACAATGAGCAGTTCTTC,CASSPTSGGIYNEQFF
NA,TRBV11-2,NA,TRBJ1-1,TGTGCCAGCAGCCCTCGTTGGGGGGCTGAAGCTTTCTTT,CASSPRWGAEAFF
NA,TRBV29-1,NA,TRBJ2-3,TGCAGCGTTGAAGATCTTAGCCAGCTGTATTTT,CSVEDLSQLYF
NA,TRBV30,NA,TRBJ1-2,TGTGCCTGGAGCGGGAGCCGGGCCGCACCCTATGGCTACACCTTC,CAWSGSRAAPYGYTF
NA,TRBV7-9,NA,TRBJ2-1,TGTGCCAGCAGCTTCGGACGGACTCTAGGACACAATGAGCAGTTCTTC,CASSFGRTLGHNEQFF
NA,TRBV5-1,TRBD1,TRBJ2-7,TGCGCCAGCAGCTTGGCCGGGACAGGATTCAGCGAGCAGTACTTC,CASSLAGTGFSEQYF
few,TRBV5-6,NA,TRBJ1-5,TGTGCCAGCAGCCCGCAAAGGGGGCCCCAGCATTTT,CASSPQRGPQHF
once,TRBV27,NA,TRBJ2-5,TGTGCCAGCAGTTGGCGCAGGGGTGAGACCCAGTACTTC,CASSWRRGETQYF
NA,TRBV4-3,NA,TRBJ1-2,TGCGCCAGCAGCCAAGAAGCCGGTACTAACTATGGCTACACCTTC,CASSQEAGTNYGYTF
NA,TRBV7-9,NA,TRBJ2-7,TGTGCCAGCAGCGCTAGAAGCGAGCAGTACTTC,CASSARSEQYF